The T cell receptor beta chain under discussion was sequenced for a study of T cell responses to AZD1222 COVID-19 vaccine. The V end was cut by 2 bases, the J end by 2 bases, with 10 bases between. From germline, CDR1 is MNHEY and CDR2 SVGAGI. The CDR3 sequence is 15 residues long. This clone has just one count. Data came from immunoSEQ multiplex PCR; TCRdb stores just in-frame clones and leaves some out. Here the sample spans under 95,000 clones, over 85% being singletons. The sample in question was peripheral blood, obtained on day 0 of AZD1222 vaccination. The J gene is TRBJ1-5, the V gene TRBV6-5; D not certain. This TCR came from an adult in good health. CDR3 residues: CASSYRRAGNQPQHF. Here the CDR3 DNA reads TGTGCCAGCAGTTACCGGCGGGCGGGCAATCAGCCCCAGCATTTT.